A single sample is the source of the 2 T cell receptor beta chains below, sequenced in a study of graft-versus-host responses after intestinal transplantation. Their target antigens are unknown. Assay: immunoSEQ multiplex PCR; the TCRdb copy retains only in-frame clones and omits some. The profile shows 90,000 to 150,000 clones, around 96% of them singletons. Here the sequenced sample was unstimulated CD8+ T cells sorted from spleen or lymph node cells, taken before intestinal transplant. The receptors were gathered from a human donor who received an intestinal transplant.

V and J are TRBV13 and TRBJ2-5; D call uncertain. The CDR3 totals 15 residues. Germline values: CDR1 PRHDT, CDR2 FYEKMQ (reference sequence). Trimming cost V 3 bases and J 5 bases, with 16 bases left between them. The CDR3 loop is CASSFSSLRVETQYF. The CDR3 DNA is TGTGCCAGCAGCTTCTCGAGTCTTAGGGTTGAGACCCAGTACTTC.

The V call is TRBV19, the J call TRBJ2-7; 8 nucleotides agree with TRBD1. The V and J ends lost 2 bases and 5 bases, in that order; junction bases with no gene match: 11. The CDR3 consists of 16 residues. Looked up from germline, CDR1 is LNHDA and CDR2 is SQIVND (reference sequence). The CDR3 loop reads CASSIPGTGPHHEQYF. The DNA of the CDR3 is TGTGCCAGTAGTATACCTGGGACAGGACCCCACCACGAGCAGTACTTC.